The 5 T cell receptor beta chains presented below share a single source sample, sequenced in a study of HIV-infected patients and healthy controls (dated by TCRdb to the mid-2010s). To prepare the library, 5' RACE was applied. The sequencing machine was an Illumina MiSeq. TCRdb took the public reads, trimmed them with fastp at Q25, ran MiXCR for clone calling and kept in-frame beta chains. Duplicate CDR3 protein sequences are folded into a single record with the most common DNA and genes. This sample comprises 18,000 or so distinct CDR3 sequences, about a sixth of them detected only once. The leading ten clones occupy roughly 25% of the sample. Specimen: CD8+ T cells from blood. Source of these receptors: a human donor in good health.

This clonotype was counted many times. V is TRBV14 and J is TRBJ2-2; D gene unclear. CDR1 and CDR2 (germline): SGHDN, FVKESK. Between the trimmed V and J ends, which lost 0 bases and 5 bases, there was a span of 13 bases. The CDR3 has 16 residues. The CDR3 spells CASSQDQRGWTGELFF. As DNA, the CDR3 is TGTGCCAGCAGCCAAGATCAGCGTGGGTGGACCGGGGAGCTGTTTTTT.

This clonotype showed up many times. The chain uses TRBV9 and TRBJ1-2; D unclear. CDR3 size: 14 residues. Germline CDR1 and CDR2: SGDLS and YYNGEE. V lost 3 bases, J lost 1 base, and 10 bases lay in between. The CDR3 region is CASSDSHGNYGYTF. The CDR3 DNA reads as TGTGCCAGCAGCGACTCACACGGTAACTATGGCTACACCTTC.

This clonotype was observed at least ten times. The chain couples TRBV27 to TRBJ2-3; no clear D gene. Germline V gene sequence: CDR1 MNHEY, CDR2 SMNVEV (reference sequence). Trimming left V 1 base short and J 8 bases short, with 7 bases between. The CDR3 loop spans 12 amino acids. CDR3 residues: CASSLWGATQYF. The CDR3 nucleotides read TGTGCCAGCAGTTTATGGGGTGCTACGCAGTATTTT.

This clonotype has a count of ten or more. Germline and junction disagree at one end, which may indicate a read error. The CDR3, as DNA: TGTGCCAGCAGCCAATCAGCCCCCGGGACAGGGATTTTT. Protein: CASSQSAPGTGIF. The chain has TRBV3-1 and TRBJ1-5; 9 bases fit TRBD1. The CDR3 contains 13 residues. The germline V gene encodes CDR1 LGHDT and CDR2 YNNKEL (reference sequence).

There are many counts of this clonotype. The chain couples TRBV30 to TRBJ2-1, with TRBD1 matching 7 bases. CDR1 is GTSNPN, CDR2 SVGIG, per germline (reference sequence). The CDR3 contains 16 residues. The V gene end was trimmed by 0 bases and the J gene end by 2 bases; junction bases not matched to a gene: 7. The CDR3 here is CAWSVLGTDTYNEQFF. Here the CDR3 DNA reads TGTGCCTGGAGTGTACTGGGGACAGACACCTACAATGAGCAGTTCTTC.